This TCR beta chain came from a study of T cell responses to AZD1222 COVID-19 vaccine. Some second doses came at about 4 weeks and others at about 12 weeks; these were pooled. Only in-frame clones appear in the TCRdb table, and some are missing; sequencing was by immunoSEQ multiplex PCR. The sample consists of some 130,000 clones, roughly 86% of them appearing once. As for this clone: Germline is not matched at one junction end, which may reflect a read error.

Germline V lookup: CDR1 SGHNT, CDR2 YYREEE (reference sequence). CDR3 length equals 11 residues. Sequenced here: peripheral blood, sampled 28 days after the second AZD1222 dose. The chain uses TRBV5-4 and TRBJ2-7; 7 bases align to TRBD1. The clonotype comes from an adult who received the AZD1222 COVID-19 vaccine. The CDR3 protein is CASSRARGISF. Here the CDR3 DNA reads TGTGCCAGCAGCCGAGCCAGGGGGATATCCTTC. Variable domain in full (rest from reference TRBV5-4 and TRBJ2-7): ETGVTQSPTHLIKTRGQQVTLRCSSQSGHNTVSWYQQALGQGPQFIFQYYREEENGRGNFPPRFSGLQFPNYSSELNVNALELDDSALYLCASSRARGISFGPGTRLTVT.